These 12 T cell receptor beta chains were all obtained from the same sample, sequenced in a study of shared clonotypes between healthy human individuals (dated by TCRdb to about 2020). The library was built by means of the immunoSEQ multiplex PCR assay. Imported from immuneACCESS, the table was reduced by TCRdb to in-frame sequences with V and J called. These copies leave out some clones; in studies compared against another copy, an unresolved V gene accounts for under half, and the cause of the remainder is not known. This sample is represented by about 1.1 million clones; approximately 75% of them were singletons. The ten largest clones add up to over 0.8% of the sample. Sequencing used memory CD4+ T cells from PBMCs. The label giving this sample's cell subset or site can be read as: CD45RA-negative fraction. These receptors originate from a man aged 18 to 29 in good health. Some clones in this sample may be carry-over from other donors' samples.

The V gene is TRBV5-1, the J gene TRBJ1-4; D remains ambiguous. V was cut by 2 bases and J by 7 bases, with 18 bases left in between. The CDR3 loop spans 16 amino acids. Germline V CDR1 and CDR2: SGHRS, YFSETQ. The CDR3 here is CASSFTGSSLSEKLFF. The CDR3 DNA is TGCGCCAGCAGCTTTACGGGATCGTCCCTTAGTGAAAAACTGTTTTTT.

V gene TRBV6-1 combines with J gene TRBJ2-7; D is ambiguous. Germline CDR1 is MNHNS and CDR2 is SASEGT. The germline V and J ends were trimmed by 5 bases and 0 bases, with 5 bases remaining between them. CDR3 size: 12 residues. CDR3 amino acids: CASSPTSYEQYF. CDR3 DNA sequence: TGTGCCAGCAGTCCGACCTCCTACGAGCAGTACTTC.

This rearrangement joins TRBV10-1 to TRBJ2-2; 10 bases align to TRBD1. The CDR3 covers 14 residues. The trim removed 4 bases at V and 6 bases at J, leaving 2 bases unmatched. Per the germline V gene, CDR1 is WNHNN and CDR2 is SYGVQD (reference sequence). CDR3 loop: CASSGTGGSGELFF. The CDR3 DNA is TGCGCCAGCAGTGGGACAGGGGGGTCCGGGGAGCTGTTTTTT.

The J gene is TRBJ2-2, the V gene TRBV18; tentatively, D is TRBD2 (6 bases). V lost 3 bases and J 0 bases, leaving 11 bases between the germline ends. CDR3 size: 16 residues. Germline lookup yields CDR1 KGHSH and CDR2 LQKENI. The CDR3, as DNA: TGTGCCAGCTCACCTCCTATAGCGGCGAACACCGGGGAGCTGTTTTTT. Its protein product is CASSPPIAANTGELFF. The full variable domain, its missing parts supplied by reference TRBV18 and TRBJ2-2, is NAGVMQNPRHLVRRRGQEARLRCSPMKGHSHVYWYRQLPEEGLKFMVYLQKENIIDESGMPKERFSAEFPKEGPSILRIQQVVRGDSAAYFCASSPPIAANTGELFFGEGSRLTVL.

The chain joins TRBV7-2 to TRBJ2-1, with D hard to call. The CDR3 runs to 12 residues. V shed 5 bases and J shed 10 bases, with 12 bases lying between them. Germline CDR1 is SGHTA and CDR2 is FQGNSA. CDR3 sequence reads: CASSRSGWEQFF. The CDR3 coding sequence is TGTGCCAGCAGCCGGTCTGGTTGGGAGCAGTTCTTC.

At least ten counts were recorded for this clone. The chain couples TRBV28 to TRBJ2-2, with D possibly matching TRBD2 (7 bases). CDR3 size: 15 residues. Trimming left V 11 bases short and J 5 bases short, with 21 bases between. CDR1 MDHEN and CDR2 SYDVKM come from the germline V gene. DNA of the CDR3: TGTGCCGTAAGGGGGGGAAGGGGTACAACCGGGGAGCTGTTTTTT. Encoded protein: CAVRGGRGTTGELFF. The full variable domain, completed using reference TRBV28 and TRBJ2-2, is DVKVTQSSRYLVKRTGEKVFLECVQDMDHENMFWYRQDPGLGLRLIYFSYDVKMKEKGDIPEGYSVSREKKERFSLILESASTNQTSMYLCAVRGGRGTTGELFFGEGSRLTVL.

J is TRBJ1-2 and V is TRBV10-3; D may be TRBD1 (6 bases). CDR3 length: 13 residues. Trimming pared 10 bases from V and 2 bases from J, leaving 14 bases between. Per germline, CDR1 ENHRY and CDR2 SYGVKD. DNA for the CDR3: TGTGCCACCCTCCGACAGGAAAACTATGGCTACACCTTC. It codes for CATLRQENYGYTF.

The chain employs TRBV19 and TRBJ2-7; 10 bases match TRBD2. The CDR3 loop spans 16 amino acids. Germline CDR1 LNHDA, CDR2 SQIVND (reference sequence). V dropped 3 bases and J dropped 2; count of bases not matched to a gene: 7. The CDR3 nucleotides are TGTGCCAGTAGTATGGGTTGGCTAGCGGGAGCCTACGAGCAGTACTTC. Translated, it gives CASSMGWLAGAYEQYF.

This clone occurred a few times. The V call is TRBV5-1, the J call TRBJ2-2; D unresolved. Germline V gene lookup returns CDR1 SGHRS and CDR2 YFSETQ. Between the trimmed V and J ends, which lost 4 bases and 0 bases, there was a span of 10 bases. This CDR3 comprises 15 residues. Here the CDR3 DNA reads TGCGCCAGCAGCCGTTACCACTCGAACACCGGGGAGCTGTTTTTT. It translates to CASSRYHSNTGELFF.

For this clone: A far larger clone is one base from this, pointing to a likely read error. Other DNA sequences from this sample encode an identical CDR3 as well. The V call is TRBV9, the J call TRBJ2-7, with 8 bases aligning to TRBD1. Germline CDR1 is SGDLS and CDR2 is YYNGEE. The CDR3 sequence is 16 residues long. The CDR3: CASSARQGSSSYEQYF. CDR3 in DNA: TGTGCCAGCAGCGCAAGACAGGGGTCAAGCTCCTACGAGCAATACTTC.

This clone occurred a few times. V is TRBV27 and J is TRBJ1-2; 7 nucleotides line up with TRBD1. CDR1 and CDR2 (germline): MNHEY, SMNVEV (reference sequence). V was pared by 6 bases and J by 4 bases, with 11 bases of the junction left unmatched. CDR3 length equals 15 residues. CDR3 nucleotide sequence: TGTGCCAGCAGGCAATTACAGGGGCCCCTCTATGGCTACACCTTC. The encoded protein is CASRQLQGPLYGYTF.

This clone was picked up many times. Within the sample, other DNA sequences also encode this same CDR3. The V and J genes are TRBV30 and TRBJ1-3, with D unclear. Trimming pared 0 bases from V and 5 bases from J, leaving 8 bases between. This CDR3 is built from 13 residues. Germline loops: CDR1 GTSNPN, CDR2 SVGIG (reference sequence). DNA of the CDR3: TGTGCCTGGAGTGTAAATGGGAGAAACACCATATATTTT. Encoded protein: CAWSVNGRNTIYF. The full variable domain, rest sourced from reference TRBV30 and TRBJ1-3, is SQTIHQWPATLVQPVGSPLSLECTVEGTSNPNLYWYRQAAGRGLQLLFYSVGIGQISSEVPQNLSASRPQDRQFILSSKKLLLSDSGFYLCAWSVNGRNTIYFGEGSWLTVV.